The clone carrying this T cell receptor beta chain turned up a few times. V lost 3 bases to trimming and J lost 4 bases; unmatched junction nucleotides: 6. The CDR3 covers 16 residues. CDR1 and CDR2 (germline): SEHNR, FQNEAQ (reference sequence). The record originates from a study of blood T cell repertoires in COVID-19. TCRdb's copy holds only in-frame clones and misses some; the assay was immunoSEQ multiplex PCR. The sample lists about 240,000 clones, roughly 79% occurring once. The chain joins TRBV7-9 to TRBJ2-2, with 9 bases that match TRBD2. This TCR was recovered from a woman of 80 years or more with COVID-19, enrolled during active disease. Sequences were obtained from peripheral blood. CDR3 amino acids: CASSFLAGVGTGELFF. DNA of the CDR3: TGTGCCAGCAGCTTCTTAGCGGGAGTGGGCACCGGGGAGCTGTTTTTT.